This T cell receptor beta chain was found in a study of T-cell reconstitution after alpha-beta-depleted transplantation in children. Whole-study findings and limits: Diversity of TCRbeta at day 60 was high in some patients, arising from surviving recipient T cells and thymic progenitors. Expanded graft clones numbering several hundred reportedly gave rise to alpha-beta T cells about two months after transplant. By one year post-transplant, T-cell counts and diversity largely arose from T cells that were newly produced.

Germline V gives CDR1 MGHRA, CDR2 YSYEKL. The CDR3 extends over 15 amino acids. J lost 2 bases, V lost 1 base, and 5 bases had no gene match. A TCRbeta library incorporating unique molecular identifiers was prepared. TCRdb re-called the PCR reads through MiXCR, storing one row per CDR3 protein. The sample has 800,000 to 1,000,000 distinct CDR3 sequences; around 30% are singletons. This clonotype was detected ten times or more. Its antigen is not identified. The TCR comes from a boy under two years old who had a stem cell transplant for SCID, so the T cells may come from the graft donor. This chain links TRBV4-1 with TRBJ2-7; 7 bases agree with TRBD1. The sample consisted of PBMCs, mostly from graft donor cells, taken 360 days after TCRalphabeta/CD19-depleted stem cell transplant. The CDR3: CASSQVLQGTYEQYF. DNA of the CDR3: TGCGCCAGCAGCCAAGTACTACAGGGGACCTACGAGCAGTACTTC.